The rows below give T cell receptor beta chains drawn from one sample of a study of blood T cell repertoires in COVID-19. The data were produced by immunoSEQ multiplex PCR, yet TCRdb's version contains in-frame clones alone and is incomplete. In the table there are tens of thousands of clones, just over 85% of which are singletons. The sequencing sample was made of peripheral blood. These receptors originate from a man aged 45-65 years with active or convalescent COVID-19. Both conserved end residues are part of each CDR3. Fields, in order: V gene, J gene, clone size, D gene, CDR3 protein, CDR3 DNA. D genes are given only for firm matches. Expanded clones get a size class; other rows say once, few or many, or leave the size out.

TRBV5-1	TRBJ2-1	-	-	CASSLAGSSYNEQFF	TGCGCCAGCAGCTTGGCCGGTAGCTCCTACAATGAGCAGTTCTTC
TRBV4-1	TRBJ2-5	-	TRBD2	CASSPQPGDYQETQYF	TGCGCCAGCAGCCCTCAACCGGGGGACTATCAAGAGACCCAGTACTTC
TRBV24-1	TRBJ1-2	-	TRBD1	CATSDGRDSVLGDGYTF	TGTGCCACCAGTGATGGCCGGGACAGCGTGTTGGGGGATGGCTACACCTTC
TRBV19	TRBJ2-5	-	TRBD1	CASSIPTGGGETQYF	TGTGCCAGTAGTATCCCGACAGGGGGCGGCGAGACCCAGTACTTC
TRBV10-3	TRBJ2-3	-	-	CAISDADTQYF	TGTGCCATCAGTGACGCGGATACGCAGTATTTT
TRBV5-8	TRBJ1-1	-	-	CASSSVGGTEAFF	TGTGCCAGCAGCTCGGTGGGAGGGACTGAAGCTTTCTTT
TRBV7-2	TRBJ2-2	-	-	CASSTGQYGELFF	TGTGCCAGCAGCACAGGACAGTACGGGGAGCTGTTTTTT
TRBV3-1/TRBV3-2	TRBJ1-6	-	-	CASSPDRDNSPLHF	TGTGCCAGCAGCCCCGACAGAGATAATTCACCCCTCCACTTT
TRBV6-5	TRBJ2-2	-	TRBD1	CASRGQVNTGELFF	TGTGCCAGCAGGGGACAGGTGAACACCGGGGAGCTGTTTTTT
TRBV5-4	TRBJ2-1	once	TRBD1	CASSLRDRRSNEQFF	TGTGCCAGCAGCCTAAGGGACAGGCGTTCGAATGAGCAGTTCTTC
TRBV3-1/TRBV3-2	TRBJ2-5	-	-	CASSQATGFEETQYF	TGTGCCAGCAGCCAAGCCACAGGGTTTGAAGAGACCCAGTACTTC
TRBV5-1	TRBJ2-7	once	TRBD1	CASSLQGTGSYEQYF	TGCGCCAGCAGCTTGCAGGGGACAGGTTCCTACGAGCAGTACTTC
TRBV28	TRBJ1-4	-	TRBD1	CASSPRDRVNEKLFF	TGTGCCAGCAGTCCGCGGGACAGGGTTAATGAAAAACTGTTTTTT
TRBV6-5	TRBJ1-1	-	-	CASSYRGYAFF	TGTGCCAGCAGTTACCGGGGTTATGCTTTCTTT
TRBV18	TRBJ2-7	-	-	CASSPPIGGATYEQYF	TGTGCCAGCTCACCACCGATAGGCGGAGCAACCTACGAGCAGTACTTC
TRBV9	TRBJ2-2	-	TRBD2	CASSASGTNTGELFF	TGTGCCAGCAGCGCTAGCGGAACGAACACCGGGGAGCTGTTTTTT
TRBV3-1/TRBV3-2	TRBJ1-5	-	-	CASSQGVWGGGSAQPQHF	TGTGCCAGCAGCCAAGGTGTATGGGGGGGCGGATCCGCTCAGCCCCAGCATTTT
TRBV18	TRBJ2-5	-	-	CASSVRTSQETQYF	TGTGCCAGCTCAGTTCGGACATCTCAAGAGACCCAGTACTTC
TRBV2	TRBJ2-5	-	TRBD2	CASSGIAGRGETQYF	TGTGCCAGCAGTGGAATTGCCGGGAGGGGAGAGACCCAGTACTTC
TRBV4-3	TRBJ1-2	-	-	CASSQDFISGNYGYTF	TGCGCCAGCAGCCAAGACTTCATTTCGGGGAACTATGGCTACACCTTC
TRBV4-1	TRBJ1-5	-	-	CASSNGGQPQHF	TGCGCCAGCAGCAACGGGGGTCAGCCCCAGCATTTT
TRBV28	TRBJ2-7	-	-	CASSQPRGMSYEQYF	TGTGCCAGCAGTCAGCCGCGCGGCATGTCCTACGAGCAGTACTTC
TRBV25-1	TRBJ1-5	-	-	CASSDTRGGQFNQPQHF	TGTGCCAGCAGTGACACTAGGGGTGGACAGTTTAATCAGCCCCAGCATTTT
TRBV20-1	TRBJ1-1	-	-	CSASDLAFNTEAFF	TGCAGTGCTAGTGATCTGGCTTTCAACACTGAAGCTTTCTTT
TRBV6-5	TRBJ2-7	-	-	CASSYSNLAWEQYF	TGTGCCAGCAGTTACTCGAATCTGGCTTGGGAGCAGTACTTC
TRBV7-7	TRBJ2-3	-	TRBD2	CASSLTLAGSTDTQYF	TGTGCCAGCAGCTTAACCCTAGCGGGGAGCACAGATACGCAGTATTTT
TRBV11-2	TRBJ1-1	-	-	CASITIGGNTEAFF	TGTGCCAGCATCACTATAGGGGGGAACACTGAAGCTTTCTTT
TRBV18	TRBJ2-7	once	-	CASSPPRAPSYEQYF	TGTGCCAGCTCACCACCGAGGGCCCCCTCCTACGAGCAGTACTTC
TRBV28	TRBJ2-6	-	-	CASSTGGANVLTF	TGTGCCAGCAGCACGGGGGGGGCCAACGTCCTGACTTTC
TRBV10-2	TRBJ2-2	-	TRBD2	CASTPGLANTGELFF	TGCGCCAGCACCCCGGGACTAGCCAACACCGGGGAGCTGTTTTTT
TRBV5-8	TRBJ2-3	-	TRBD2	CASSLDGGRGTDTQYF	TGTGCCAGCAGCTTGGATGGCGGGAGGGGCACAGATACGCAGTATTTT
TRBV7-8	TRBJ1-3	-	-	CASSLGGIRSGNTIYF	TGTGCCAGCAGCTTAGGTGGCATCCGCTCTGGAAACACCATATATTTT
TRBV7-7	TRBJ2-5	-	-	CASSRMIGSRETQYF	TGTGCCAGCAGTCGAATGATCGGGAGTCGGGAGACCCAGTACTTC
TRBV19	TRBJ2-7	-	-	CASSVTGVRFPYEQYF	TGTGCCAGTAGTGTGACTGGAGTGAGGTTCCCCTACGAGCAGTACTTC
TRBV3-1/TRBV3-2	TRBJ2-3	-	-	CASSPTSPDTQYF	TGTGCCAGCAGCCCGACTAGTCCAGATACGCAGTATTTT
TRBV18	TRBJ1-6	-	TRBD1	CASSRQGDRSYNSPLHF	TGTGCCAGCTCACGACAGGGGGATCGGTCCTATAATTCACCCCTCCACTTT
TRBV9	TRBJ1-4	-	TRBD1	CASSSYAGTGEEKLFF	TGTGCCAGCAGCTCCTACGCCGGGACAGGGGAGGAAAAACTGTTTTTT
TRBV28	TRBJ1-1	-	-	CASSTQGVYTEAFF	TGTGCCAGCAGTACGCAGGGTGTTTACACTGAAGCTTTCTTT
TRBV7-6	TRBJ2-1	-	TRBD2	CASSLAAGGPYEQFF	TGTGCCAGCAGCTTAGCGGCGGGGGGGCCTTATGAGCAGTTCTTC